This TCR beta chain came from a study of blood T cell repertoires in COVID-19. The V segment lost 5 bases and the J segment 8 bases; nucleotides outside the gene matches: 8. The CDR3 has 14 amino acids. Germline V CDR1 and CDR2: SEHNR, FQNEAQ (reference sequence). Using immunoSEQ multiplex PCR, the repertoire was profiled, and TCRdb retains in-frame clones only, with some absent. Of about half a million clones in the sample, roughly 87% were seen once. The chain couples TRBV7-9 to TRBJ2-2; TRBD1 matches 7 bases. The sequencing input was peripheral blood. The sequence derives from a man between 18 and 35 years old with COVID-19, enrolled during active disease. CDR3: CASSRQGAGGELFF. The CDR3, as DNA: TGTGCCAGCAGCAGACAGGGCGCCGGGGGGGAGCTGTTTTTT.